This entry is about one T cell receptor beta chain. The antigen remains undetermined. In the PCR, 60 Vbeta and 13 Jbeta primers were used. Some clones are missing from TCRdb's copy, which holds only in-frame ones; the method was immunoSEQ multiplex PCR. The sample consists of about 140,000 clones, roughly 79% of them appearing once. This record comes from a study of cytomegalovirus exposure and HLA in healthy donors. Study background: Clustering assigned about 76% of the roughly 420 genotyped donors to the Caucasian-associated ancestry cluster.

The CDR3 length is 15 residues. The germline V gene has CDR1 SGHNT and CDR2 YYREEE (reference sequence). The V end was cut by 3 bases, the J end by 4 bases, with 16 bases between. Study-level findings and limits: Researchers reported in a later analysis that a missense DCLRE1C variant was tied to TCR beta V- and J-gene trimming. A prior analysis recorded that most TCR beta V segments were productive about 87% or about 30% of the time. In a later analysis, several top co-occurrence clusters appeared linked to parvovirus B19, influenza, CMV and Epstein-Barr virus.

The receptor was derived from a male donor in good health and CMV-seronegative. V and J are TRBV5-4 and TRBJ1-2; D unclear. Sequenced: PBMCs. The CDR3 here is CASSWEEKGLYGYTF. The CDR3, as DNA: TGTGCCAGCAGCTGGGAGGAAAAGGGTCTCTATGGCTACACCTTC.